The 21 T cell receptor beta chains reported below all come from one sample, sequenced in a study of response to subunit inactivated influenza vaccine. One entry per CDR3 protein, called by TCRdb with MiXCR from the RT-PCR reads. Found here are about 780,000 distinct CDR3 sequences, approximately 17% of them singletons; the top ten hold about a tenth. The sequenced sample was PBMCs from blood, obtained 5 days after vaccination. These receptors all come from a man between 45 and 60 years old who received an inactivated influenza vaccine.

This clonotype occurred a few times. The rearrangement links TRBV14 to TRBJ2-7, with 8 bases lining up with TRBD2. V lost 5 bases, J lost 3 bases, and 9 bases stayed unmatched. CDR1 and CDR2 (germline): SGHDN, FVKESK. The CDR3 has 15 amino acids. As DNA, the CDR3 is TGTGCCAGCAGCGAACGGACTAGCCGACTCTACGAGCAGTACTTC. It specifies CASSERTSRLYEQYF.

The rearrangement links TRBV4-1 to TRBJ2-7; the match to TRBD2 covers 11 bases. Per germline, CDR1 MGHRA and CDR2 YSYEKL. There are 18 residues in the CDR3. Germline trimming cut 1 base from V and 3 bases from J; bases unmatched to any gene: 11. CDR3 DNA: TGCGCCAGCAGCCAAGCCGGGACTAGCGGACCCTTCGGCTACGAGCAGTACTTC. This codes for CASSQAGTSGPFGYEQYF.

The genes are TRBV6-2 or TRBV6-3 and TRBJ2-5; D unresolved. CDR3 length equals 15 residues. The V and J ends lost 6 bases and 5 bases respectively, with 19 bases between them. Germline V lookup: CDR1 MNHEY, CDR2 SVGEGT. The CDR3 sequence: CASSRTGATRETQYF. As DNA, the CDR3 is TGTGCCAGCAGCCGAACCGGTGCGACGAGGGAGACCCAGTACTTC.

The V gene is TRBV12-3 or TRBV12-4, the J gene TRBJ2-1; 8 bases line up with TRBD1. CDR3 length: 15 amino acids. J gave up 0 bases and V 8 bases, and 6 bases lay outside the gene matches. The CDR3 bases are TGTGCCAGCGGGAGACAGGGGAGCTCCTACAATGAGCAGTTCTTC. Translating gives CASGRQGSSYNEQFF.

This clonotype was seen a few times. V gene TRBV10-3 combines with J gene TRBJ2-6; D may be TRBD1 or TRBD2 (6 bases each). The CDR3 is 17 residues long. The ends were cut back, 4 bases at V and 0 bases at J, with 13 bases in the middle. Germline V gene lookup returns CDR1 ENHRY and CDR2 SYGVKD. The CDR3 reads CAISGGGPYSGANVLTF. The CDR3 coding sequence is TGTGCCATCAGTGGTGGGGGGCCATACTCTGGGGCCAACGTCCTGACTTTC.

This clonotype has at least ten counts. The rearrangement links TRBV24-1 to TRBJ2-7; the match to TRBD1 covers 8 bases. CDR1 KGHDR and CDR2 SFDVKD come from the germline V gene. The V segment lost 3 bases and the J segment 3 bases; nucleotides outside the gene matches: 3. The CDR3 totals 14 residues. CDR3 residues: CATSDPGQGYEQYF. The CDR3 bases are TGTGCCACCAGTGATCCCGGACAGGGCTACGAGCAGTACTTC.

V usage is TRBV9 and J usage is TRBJ2-2, with D perhaps given as TRBD1 or TRBD2 (5 bases each). Looked up from germline, CDR1 is SGDLS and CDR2 is YYNGEE. The CDR3 consists of 15 residues. The V end was cut by 4 bases, the J end by 1 base, with 11 bases between. The CDR3 here is CASSWGSGNTGELFF. CDR3 DNA sequence: TGTGCCAGCAGCTGGGGGTCCGGGAACACCGGGGAGCTGTTTTTT.

This clonotype was counted only a few times. V usage is TRBV28 and J usage is TRBJ1-2; D gene unclear. This CDR3 comprises 14 residues. Germline V lookup: CDR1 MDHEN, CDR2 SYDVKM. V was shortened by 2 bases and J by 6 bases, with 13 bases between the two germline ends. The CDR3 DNA is TGTGCCAGCAGTTTAGGGTCCTGGGGAGATGGCTACACCTTC. Encoded protein: CASSLGSWGDGYTF.

The V gene is TRBV12-3 or TRBV12-4, the J gene TRBJ2-7; a possible D gene is TRBD2 (6 bases). The CDR3 sequence is 14 residues long. The V and J ends lost 3 bases and 2 bases respectively, with 11 bases between them. The CDR3 bases are TGTGCCAGCAGTTTCGCGGGAATGACCTACGAGCAGTACTTC. Translation: CASSFAGMTYEQYF.

The chain couples TRBV5-1 to TRBJ1-1; 11 bases map to TRBD1. Germline assignment: CDR1 SGHRS and CDR2 YFSETQ. This CDR3 has 14 amino acids. The junction had 6 bases not matched to a gene; V was cut back by 3 bases and J by 8 bases. This CDR3 is CASSSRTGGLEAFF. The CDR3 DNA sequence: TGCGCCAGCAGCTCCCGGACAGGGGGCTTGGAAGCTTTCTTT.

This clonotype was observed a handful of times. V usage is TRBV7-9 and J usage is TRBJ2-3, with TRBD2 identical over 8 bases. The V segment lost 3 bases and the J segment 2 bases; nucleotides outside the gene matches: 4. This CDR3 is built from 15 residues. Germline V lookup: CDR1 SEHNR, CDR2 FQNEAQ (reference sequence). The CDR3 reads CASSFGGANTDTQYF. The CDR3 DNA sequence: TGTGCCAGCAGCTTCGGGGGGGCTAACACAGATACGCAGTATTTT.

This rearrangement joins TRBV6-2 or TRBV6-3 to TRBJ2-4; possibly TRBD2 for D (6 bases). With 8 bases removed from V and 7 bases from J, the gap between germline ends came to 18 bases. The CDR3 has 14 residues. In germline, CDR1 is MNHEY, CDR2 SVGEGT. DNA for the CDR3: TGTGCCAGCCGAACTCCGGGAGTCGGGAACATTCAGTACTTC. This codes for CASRTPGVGNIQYF.

This clonotype showed up just a few times. V is TRBV7-6 and J is TRBJ2-7; D is possibly TRBD1 (7 bases). Trimming took 2 bases from V and 7 from J, leaving 15 bases between them. Germline V gene sequence: CDR1 SGHVS, CDR2 FNYEAQ. The CDR3 loop spans 14 amino acids. The CDR3 protein is CASSLLGQAGEQYF. DNA for the CDR3: TGTGCCAGCAGCTTACTAGGACAGGCGGGGGAGCAGTACTTC.

In its sample, this clonotype was seen a few times. The V gene is TRBV30, the J gene TRBJ2-3; no firm D call. CDR3 length equals 14 residues. Trimming pared 0 bases from V and 2 bases from J, leaving 9 bases between. From germline, CDR1 is GTSNPN and CDR2 SVGIG (reference sequence). The CDR3 reads CAWSVSWDTDTQYF. The CDR3 DNA follows: TGTGCCTGGAGTGTCTCGTGGGACACAGATACGCAGTATTTT.

The gene calls are TRBV2 and TRBJ2-7; 8 nucleotides line up with TRBD1. CDR3 size: 14 residues. The junction had 10 bases not matched to a gene; V was cut back by 7 bases and J by 5 bases. Germline V CDR1 and CDR2: SNHLY, FYNNEI. The CDR3 loop is CASTSTGALDEQYF. The CDR3 DNA reads as TGTGCCAGCACCTCGACAGGGGCGCTGGACGAGCAGTACTTC.

The sample holds a few counts of this clonotype. The chain couples TRBV7-9 to TRBJ1-1; perhaps TRBD1 as D (5 bases). The CDR3 is 14 amino acids. V was clipped by 1 base and J by 5 bases, with 11 bases between them. CDR1 and CDR2 (germline): SEHNR, FQNEAQ (reference sequence). CDR3 sequence (DNA): TGTGCCAGCAGCTTAGATGGGGGGAGGACTGAAGCTTTCTTT. The encoded protein is CASSLDGGRTEAFF.

This clonotype was detected only a few times. The chain uses TRBV20-1 and TRBJ2-2, with 10 bases fitting TRBD2. Unmatched junction bases numbered 17, after V lost 2 bases and J lost 2 bases. Germline V gene sequence: CDR1 DFQATT, CDR2 SNEGSKA (reference sequence). The CDR3 has 20 residues. CDR3: CSARSPLRGGTSVNTGELFF. CDR3 coding DNA: TGCAGTGCTAGATCCCCGCTGAGGGGAGGGACTAGCGTTAACACCGGGGAGCTGTTTTTT.

The chain couples TRBV13 to TRBJ2-3; D is undetermined. V shed 5 bases and J shed 2 bases, with 14 bases lying between them. CDR1 is PRHDT and CDR2 is FYEKMQ in the germline V gene (reference sequence). The CDR3 is 15 amino acids. In DNA, the CDR3 is TGTGCCAGCAGCCCGGAGTCATCGGTCACAGATACGCAGTATTTT. This gives the protein CASSPESSVTDTQYF.

This clonotype was seen a few times. V gene TRBV6-5 combines with J gene TRBJ1-6; a possible D gene is TRBD1 (6 bases). CDR1 is MNHEY, CDR2 SVGAGI, per germline. There are 16 residues in the CDR3. Deletions cut 4 bases from V and 7 bases from J, with 17 bases between. The CDR3 loop reads CASSSNRGYWNSPLHF. The CDR3 bases are TGTGCCAGCAGTTCCAATAGGGGGTATTGGAATTCACCCCTCCACTTT.

The chain joins TRBV9 to TRBJ2-2; D gene uncertain. Germline V gives CDR1 SGDLS, CDR2 YYNGEE. With 3 bases removed from V and 1 base from J, the gap between germline ends came to 16 bases. The CDR3 consists of 17 residues. This CDR3 is CASSEGRRSGNTGELFF. The CDR3 nucleotides are TGTGCCAGCAGCGAGGGCAGGCGTTCGGGGAACACCGGGGAGCTGTTTTTT.

This clonotype appeared a few times. The chain carries TRBV2 and TRBJ2-1; 12 nucleotides match TRBD2. CDR1 and CDR2 from the germline V gene are SNHLY and FYNNEI. The CDR3 extends over 13 amino acids. With V trimmed by 7 bases and J by 10 bases, 5 bases remained unmatched. The CDR3 spells CASIELAGGEQFF. The DNA for the CDR3 is TGTGCCAGCATCGAACTAGCGGGGGGAGAGCAGTTCTTC.